The present entry profiles one TCR beta chain with its context. Its antigen has not been determined. Per-base qualities were not stored, and no clone one base away is much larger. Taken from the germline V gene, the CDR1 and CDR2 loops are SGHDT and YYEEEE. The junction shows trimming of 1 base on V and 1 base on J, plus 3 bases between the germline ends. The cysteine opens and the phenylalanine closes a CDR3 of 13 amino acids. This entry keeps only the CDR3 DNA: 39 bases, framed from base 1. The source of the sample is a study of T cell changes during pregnancy in multiple sclerosis (dated by TCRdb to between 2017 and 2020). Broadly, across the study: In women with multiple sclerosis, the researchers looked at how the T cell repertoire shifted as pregnancy progressed.

Libraries were built with the immunoSEQ multiplex PCR assay. Imported from immuneACCESS, the table was reduced by TCRdb to in-frame sequences with V and J called. These copies leave out some clones; in studies compared against another copy, an unresolved V gene accounts for under half, and the cause of the remainder is not known. For this sample the table gives 60,000 to 65,000 clones, of which around 92% were detected only once. 2% to 2.5% of the sample is taken by the ten largest. The sequence came from a female donor with multiple sclerosis, enrolled in a pregnancy study. The sample in question was peripheral blood, obtained in the first trimester of pregnancy. Here the chain combines TRBV5-6 and TRBJ1-3, with no confidently assigned D gene. Read as DNA, the sequence is TGTGCCAGCAGCTTGTCGTCTGGAAACACCATATATTTT. Translation gives CASSLSSGNTIYF.